These T cell receptor beta chains were read from a single sample in a study of blood T cell repertoires in COVID-19. Produced via immunoSEQ multiplex PCR; TCRdb's table is partial and in-frame only. The sample carries around 250,000 clones, around 90% recorded once. The sample comprised PBMCs or T cells enriched from blood (not recorded which). The source is a human donor in a cohort exposed to, infected with or recovered from COVID-19 (not recorded which). The donor label of this sample is uncertain. Each CDR3 is given with its conserved first and last residue. The D gene is left open where the match is weak.

D gene	V gene	J gene	CDR3 protein
TRBD1	TRBV30	TRBJ1-6	CAWRGQGYSPLHF
TRBD2	TRBV29-1	TRBJ2-5	CSVAILAAQETQYF
NA	TRBV3-1/TRBV3-2	TRBJ2-7	CASSKLSGGPYEQYF
TRBD1	TRBV24-1	TRBJ1-4	CATSDSGTGGVGDEKLFF
NA	TRBV12-5	TRBJ1-2	CASGLLGAGGYTF
NA	TRBV5-1	TRBJ1-2	CASSPLQGTGGYTF
TRBD2	TRBV7-2	TRBJ2-1	CASSRVLSGGAEQFF
NA	TRBV18	TRBJ1-5	CASSPAGRDNQPQHF
TRBD2	TRBV3-1/TRBV3-2	TRBJ2-5	CASSQGRTSQETQYF
NA	TRBV7-9	TRBJ1-5	CASSPPGLNQPQHF
TRBD1	TRBV28	TRBJ2-1	CASGTGGPYNEQFF
NA	TRBV7-2	TRBJ2-2	CASSRWTDTGELFF
NA	TRBV10-1	TRBJ2-2	CASSGAASGELFF
NA	TRBV21-1	TRBJ2-7	CASSATGMQYF
NA	TRBV5-5	TRBJ2-7	CASSPGVGYEQYF
TRBD2	TRBV18	TRBJ2-1	CASSPRSGGANEQFF
NA	TRBV19	TRBJ2-1	CASSSQLGSGPPFF
NA	TRBV5-1	TRBJ2-6	CASSLELNFADSGANVLTF
TRBD1	TRBV6-1	TRBJ1-5	CASSENRGFNSNQPQHF
NA	TRBV9	TRBJ2-5	CASSVEDRRSRLAQETQYF